This T cell receptor beta chain was captured in a study of cytomegalovirus exposure and HLA in healthy donors. Study-wide results and limits: Based on reports, TCR beta sequences accurately predicted HLA-A and HLA-B alleles for most subjects. Generally TCR sequences proved uncommon, though certain public TCRs appeared in numerous donors. An Asian-associated ancestry cluster reportedly showed fewer N-insertions than the roughly 670-donor mean in a later analysis. Sequencing artifact likely explains a cluster of highly shared sequence variants.

The CDR3 is made up of 14 amino acids. Germline V gene lookup returns CDR1 ENHRY and CDR2 SYGVKD. Losses at the gene ends were 5 bases for V and 6 bases for J; bases not matched to a gene: 4. To note about this clone: Its specificity is not known.

The primer mix had 60 Vbeta and 13 Jbeta primers. The repertoire was sequenced with immunoSEQ multiplex PCR; TCRdb's copy has only in-frame clones and lacks some. The sample lists more than 90,000 clones; around 75% were seen once. This clonotype was obtained from a woman in her 30s in good health and CMV-seronegative. The chain links TRBV10-3 to TRBJ2-1; 10 nucleotides align to TRBD2. The sequencing sample was made of PBMCs. Here the CDR3 reads CAISPGLALNEQFF. DNA of the CDR3: TGTGCCATCAGTCCGGGACTAGCGCTCAATGAGCAGTTCTTC.